The 7 T cell receptor beta chains in this list originate from one sample, sequenced in a study of identical twins. TCRdb redid the calling of the 5' RACE reads with MiXCR, one entry per CDR3 protein. Altogether around 670,000 distinct CDR3 sequences are present, around 6% being singletons, with the ten largest covering 1.5% to 2%. Sequenced material: naive T cells sorted from blood. The receptor source for this set is a man younger than 35 in good health.

The chain links TRBV11-2 to TRBJ2-1; perhaps TRBD1 as D (5 bases). The V end was cut by 5 bases, the J end by 5 bases, with 13 bases between. The germline gives CDR1 SGHAT, CDR2 FQNNGV. The CDR3 is 14 residues long. CDR3 DNA: TGTGCCAGCAGCCTAGTCGACAGTAACAATGAGCAGTTCTTC. It specifies CASSLVDSNNEQFF.

This clonotype showed up many times. The gene calls are TRBV6-1 and TRBJ1-2, with 7 bases fitting TRBD1. CDR3 length: 16 residues. In germline, CDR1 is MNHNS, CDR2 SASEGT. Germline trimming cut 5 bases from V and 2 bases from J; bases unmatched to any gene: 11. The CDR3 spells CASSQGQPMRNYGYTF. The CDR3 DNA follows: TGTGCCAGCAGTCAGGGACAGCCGATGAGAAACTATGGCTACACCTTC.

This clonotype has more than one count but fewer than ten. This chain uses TRBV24-1 with TRBJ2-3; TRBD2 matches 9 bases. Germline values: CDR1 KGHDR, CDR2 SFDVKD. The V and J ends lost 3 bases and 3 bases, in that order; junction bases with no gene match: 9. The CDR3 has 17 residues. CDR3 nucleotides: TGTGCCACCAGTGATGGGATAGCGGGAGTGGGAACAGATACGCAGTATTTT. It encodes CATSDGIAGVGTDTQYF.

Ten or more counts support this clonotype. The rearrangement joins TRBV4-3 to TRBJ2-1; D gene uncertain. The CDR3 covers 15 residues. Germline V gene data show CDR1 as LGHNA and CDR2 as YSLEER. The V end lost 0 bases, the J end lost 4 bases, and 10 bases lay between the germline ends. The CDR3, as DNA: TGCGCCAGCAGCCAAGAAGGGCAGGTGTACAATGAGCAGTTCTTC. Its protein product is CASSQEGQVYNEQFF.

This clonotype has a count of ten or more. The chain links TRBV29-1 to TRBJ2-7; the match to TRBD1 covers 8 bases. Germline V gives CDR1 SQVTM, CDR2 ANQGSEA. The CDR3 is 12 residues long. V trimming: 4 bases; J trimming: 4 bases; junction bases outside the gene matches: 3. CDR3: CSVGQGAYEQYF. As DNA, the CDR3 is TGCAGCGTTGGGCAGGGGGCATACGAGCAGTACTTC.

Concerning this clonotype itself: The CDR3 carries no conserved terminal phenylalanine or tryptophan, so it likely arises from a read error. The CDR3, as DNA: TGTGCCAGCAGCTTAGGACTAGCGGGACCATACAATGAGCAGTTCTGC. This sequence encodes CASSLGLAGPYNEQFC. This rearrangement joins TRBV7-7 to TRBJ2-1; TRBD2 matches at 11 bases. Germline CDR1 and CDR2: SSHAT and FNYEAQ (reference sequence). Germline trimming cut 1 base from V and 4 bases from J; bases unmatched to any gene: 3. The CDR3 is made up of 16 amino acids.

This clonotype came up a few times. This chain uses TRBV5-1 with TRBJ2-3; maybe TRBD2 (5 bases). The V end lost 3 bases, the J end lost 3 bases, and 11 bases lay between the germline ends. Germline-derived CDR1 and CDR2 are SGHRS and YFSETQ. CDR3 length: 14 residues. The DNA of the CDR3 is TGCGCCAGCAGCTCCACGCGGAGGACAGATACGCAGTATTTT. It yields the protein CASSSTRRTDTQYF.